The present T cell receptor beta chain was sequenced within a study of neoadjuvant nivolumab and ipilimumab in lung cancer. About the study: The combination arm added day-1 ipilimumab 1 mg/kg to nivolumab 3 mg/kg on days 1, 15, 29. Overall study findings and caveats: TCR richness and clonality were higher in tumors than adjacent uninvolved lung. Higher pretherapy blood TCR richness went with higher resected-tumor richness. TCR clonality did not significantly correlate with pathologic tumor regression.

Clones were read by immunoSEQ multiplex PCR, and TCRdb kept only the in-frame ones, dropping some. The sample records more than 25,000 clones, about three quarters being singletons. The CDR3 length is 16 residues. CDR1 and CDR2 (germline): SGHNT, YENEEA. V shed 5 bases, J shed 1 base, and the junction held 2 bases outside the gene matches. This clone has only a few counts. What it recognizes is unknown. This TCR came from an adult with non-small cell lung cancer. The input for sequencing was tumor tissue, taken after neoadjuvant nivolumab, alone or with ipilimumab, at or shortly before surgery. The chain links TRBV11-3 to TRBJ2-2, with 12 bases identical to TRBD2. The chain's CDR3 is CASSRLAGENTGELFF. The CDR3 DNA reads TGTGCCAGCAGCCGACTAGCGGGGGAGAACACCGGGGAGCTGTTTTTT.